The clone carrying this TCR beta chain was recorded only once. Its cognate antigen is unknown. This sample was taken from a study of T cells in Graves' hyperthyroidism and ophthalmopathy. Patients having uncontrolled infection, another autoimmune disease, pregnancy or lactation were not included. Source material for PBMCs was more than 9.5 ml fresh peripheral blood. Germline CDR1 is SGHNT and CDR2 is YYREEE (reference sequence). The length of the CDR3 is 13 residues. After removal of 4 bases from V and 6 bases from J, the junction contained 6 bases not matched to a gene. TCR beta CDR3 regions were amplified from RNA transcripts. RT-PCR in the first round (using the HTBI primer set) targeted the TCR CDR3. One entry per CDR3 protein, called by TCRdb with MiXCR from the multiplex PCR reads. The sample lists more than 350,000 distinct CDR3 sequences, approximately 16% occurring once. Study-wide results and limits: Classification by a 13 V-J model distinguished ophthalmopathy from stable hyperthyroidism. Blood also carried most thyroid clonotypes expanded above 0.001.

The gene calls are TRBV5-4 and TRBJ2-7; 8 bases fit TRBD2. The sequence was obtained from a woman aged 55-69 years with Graves' ophthalmopathy. The sequencing input was blood. The CDR3 here is CASSQPAGGEQYF. The CDR3 bases are TGTGCCAGCAGCCAACCGGCGGGGGGCGAGCAGTACTTC.